This T cell receptor beta chain was captured by sequencing in a study of CD8 T cells in ankylosing spondylitis. Study conclusions and caveats: Existing reports had already noted some motif variants in reactive arthritis synovial fluid and blood. Significantly higher representation of disease-linked clones was reported for matched ankylosing spondylitis synovial fluid.

V lost 2 bases and J lost 7; bases outside the gene matches: 5. The CDR3 has 13 amino acids. Germline CDR1 reads DFQATT; CDR2 reads SNEGSKA (reference sequence). In this sample, this clonotype turned up many times. Its cognate antigen is unknown. TCRdb recomputed calls from the 5' RACE reads with MiXCR, one row per CDR3 protein. The data show around 150,000 distinct CDR3 sequences, 5.5% to 7.5% seen once. Sequenced material: blood, either unsorted or a sorted T cell fraction (not recorded which). The rearrangement joins TRBV20-1 to TRBJ1-5, with 7 bases lining up with TRBD1. The receptor comes from a female donor with ankylosing spondylitis or in good health (not recorded which). The CDR3 protein is CSARFQGGQPQHF. CDR3 in DNA: TGCAGTGCTAGATTCCAGGGGGGACAGCCCCAGCATTTT.